This T cell receptor beta chain came from a study of blood T cell repertoires in COVID-19 (dated by TCRdb to the early 2020s). Study-wide context: The collaborator samples originated in the United States, Italy and Spain and spanned the acute and convalescent phases of COVID-19. Where available, HLA class I and class II types were taken from metadata supplied by the sample provider and were not determined by assay-based typing. The material from the prospective study consisted of cDNA or gDNA derived from T cells, B-cell-depleted T cells, or PBMCs. Subjects who had been exposed to COVID-19, were actively infected with it, or had recovered from it provided the deeply sampled blood TCRbeta repertoires that made up the dataset. The repertoires were released in a freely available public database intended as a resource for research on the immune response to SARS-CoV-2. Samples were obtained from the ongoing ImmuneRACE study (first 160 participants) and from 1,200 or so subjects provided by 6 global collaborators. Sample metadata almost always included a de-identified subject ID, COVID-19 status, age in years and sex. The research as a whole found: Clinical and demographic metadata were provided uncurated, with the amount varying by source and participant.

TCRbeta CDR3 regions were amplified from genomic DNA by means of the immunoSEQ Assay, a bias-controlled multiplex PCR. The original methods were these. The number of nucleated cells in each sample was estimated by amplification of reference gene primers within the assay. To quantify the absolute abundance of each unique TCRbeta CDR3 rearrangement, sequence reads were collapsed and filtered. Productive Simpson clonality was computed per sample as the square root of Simpson's diversity index over productive rearrangements. The clones in this table, taken by TCRdb from immuneACCESS, are in-frame only. Not every clone is retained; where verified, under half of the shortfall comes from an unresolved V gene, and the cause of the rest is unknown. V and J calls plus clone size are reproduced from that table; the DNA served to infer D and trimming. The sample table lists around 180,000 clones, roughly 85% of them with a count of one. Around 9.9% of the sample is taken by the ten largest.

Looking up the germline V gene yields CDR1 KGHSH and CDR2 LQKENI. The CDR3 spans 14 residues, from the cysteine through the phenylalanine. The kept DNA is CDR3 alone, 42 bases in frame from the first base. V has 3 bases trimmed and J has 2 bases trimmed; junction bases matching no gene number 4. Points on this clone: Its antigen has not been determined. No per-base quality is available; no much larger clone lies one base away.

Whole blood was collected in K2EDTA tubes by collaborating institutions according to the institutions' own protocols. For TCRbeta analysis, collaborators shipped samples as frozen whole blood, isolated PBMCs, or DNA extracted from either of those sample types. Sequenced input: peripheral blood. The chain couples TRBV18 to TRBJ2-7, with 7 bases in between that match TRBD1. The source is a human donor with active or convalescent COVID-19. The donor label of this sample is uncertain. The nucleotide sequence reads as follows: TGTGCCAGCTCACCCCCGGGGACAGCCTACGAGCAGTACTTC. Its protein is CASSPPGTAYEQYF.